One sample yielded the 32 T cell receptor beta chains listed below, sequenced in a study of vaccination and CD4 T cells after COVID-19. Their recognized antigens are unknown. With the Oncomine TCR Beta short-read assay, DNA from cultured CD4+ T cells was sequenced. TCRdb passed the PCR reads through MiXCR, listing each CDR3 protein once. Of 20,000 to 25,000 distinct CDR3 sequences listed, approximately 62% are singletons. Indicated treatment: 10-day PBMC culture with coronavirus spike peptide pools or control peptides (ViraFEST assay). The material sequenced was CD4+ T cells from blood, cultured in vitro. The source of these receptors is a human donor who had recovered from COVID-19.

The J gene is TRBJ1-1, the V gene TRBV20-1, with D perhaps matching TRBD1 (6 bases). Germline CDR1 and CDR2: DFQATT and SNEGSKA (reference sequence). The CDR3 has 12 amino acids. V gave up 3 bases and J gave up 12 bases, with 17 bases separating them. As DNA, the CDR3 is TGCAGTGCTAGTCAACAGGGACGATTGTCTTTCTTT. Protein: CSASQQGRLSFF.

This chain joins TRBV7-3 and TRBJ2-1, with D possibly TRBD2 on 5 matching bases. Between the trimmed V and J ends, which lost 1 base and 0 bases, there was a span of 7 bases. Germline CDR1 reads SGHTA; CDR2 reads FQGTGA. CDR3 length equals 15 residues. CDR3 amino acids: CASSLSGSSYNEQFF. CDR3 nucleotide sequence: TGTGCCAGCAGCTTAAGTGGGAGCTCCTACAATGAGCAGTTCTTC.

This clonotype was recorded only once. The CDR3 sequence is CSAYPGPGNTIYF. The CDR3 bases are TGCAGTGCCTACCCGGGCCCTGGAAACACCATATATTTT. The chain has TRBV20-1 and TRBJ1-3, with D hard to call. Trimming cost V 6 bases and J 2 bases, with 11 bases left between them. Germline assignment: CDR1 DFQATT and CDR2 SNEGSKA (reference sequence). The CDR3 has 13 residues.

This clonotype was seen a few times. The rearrangement links TRBV6-2 or TRBV6-3 to TRBJ1-5; D remains ambiguous. This CDR3 comprises 14 residues. CDR1 is MNHEY and CDR2 is SVGEGT in the germline V gene. V was pared by 0 bases and J by 4 bases, with 7 bases between. This chain's CDR3 is CASSYSGENQPQHF. The DNA for the CDR3 is TGTGCCAGCAGTTACTCGGGAGAGAATCAGCCCCAGCATTTT.

The rearrangement links TRBV7-2 to TRBJ2-5; D is ambiguous. Trimming shortened V by 4 bases and J by 2 bases, and 14 bases separated the two germline ends. Germline CDR1 SGHTA, CDR2 FQGNSA. This CDR3 is 15 amino acids long. The CDR3 is CASSSVRWVQETQYF. The DNA for the CDR3 is TGTGCCAGCAGCTCCGTCCGGTGGGTACAAGAGACCCAGTACTTC.

CDR3 region: CASSEGTQRGSNQPQHF. For the CDR3, the DNA is TGTGCCAGCAGTGAAGGGACCCAAAGGGGTAGCAATCAGCCCCAGCATTTT. The chain uses TRBV6-1 and TRBJ1-5; perhaps TRBD1 as D (5 bases). The V gene's germline CDR1 is MNHNS and CDR2 SASEGT. This CDR3 comprises 17 residues. The V end lost 1 base, the J end lost 0 bases, and 13 bases lay between the germline ends.

This chain connects TRBV6-5 to TRBJ1-2, with D perhaps matching TRBD1 (6 bases). CDR3 length: 13 residues. V was pared by 4 bases and J by 6 bases, with 12 bases between. Germline CDR1 is MNHEY and CDR2 is SVGAGI. The CDR3 DNA reads TGTGCCAGCAGTTTACCCCGACAGGATGGCTACACCTTC. This sequence encodes CASSLPRQDGYTF.

This chain uses TRBV7-9 with TRBJ1-6, with D possibly TRBD1 on 5 matching bases. V was clipped by 6 bases and J by 5 bases, with 11 bases between them. The germline V gene encodes CDR1 SEHNR and CDR2 FQNEAQ (reference sequence). This CDR3 region has 14 residues. The CDR3 DNA reads TGTGCCAGCAGTCTGATGACAGATAATTCACCCCTCCACTTT. Its translation is CASSLMTDNSPLHF.

This chain uses TRBV19 with TRBJ2-7, with 13 nucleotides matching TRBD2. V was pared by 1 base and J by 6 bases, with 6 bases of the junction left unmatched. The CDR3 is made up of 16 amino acids. CDR1 and CDR2 from the germline V gene are LNHDA and SQIVND (reference sequence). The CDR3: CASSIGLAGGQSEQYF. In nucleotides, the CDR3 is TGTGCCAGTAGTATAGGACTAGCGGGGGGCCAGTCCGAGCAGTACTTC. The variable domain in full, completed from reference TRBV19 and TRBJ2-7, reads DGGITQSPKYLFRKEGQNVTLSCEQNLNHDAMYWYRQDPGQGLRLIYYSQIVNDFQKGDIAEGYSVSREKKESFPLTVTSAQKNPTAFYLCASSIGLAGGQSEQYFGPGTRLTVT.

This clonotype was observed a few times. The V call is TRBV28, the J call TRBJ1-2; D gene unclear. Deletions cut 3 bases from V and 8 bases from J, with 7 bases between. Germline CDR1 MDHEN, CDR2 SYDVKM. This CDR3 comprises 11 residues. CDR3 sequence: CASSFSQGYTF. The DNA of the CDR3 is TGTGCCAGCAGTTTCTCACAGGGCTACACCTTC.

Only a few counts were recorded for this clonotype. V and J are TRBV20-1 and TRBJ1-5; TRBD1 might be the D (6 bases). Trimming took off 1 base at V and 4 bases at J, with 14 bases between the two ends. CDR3 length equals 15 residues. Germline CDR1 and CDR2: DFQATT and SNEGSKA (reference sequence). The chain's CDR3 is CSARGGLGGNQPQHF. For the CDR3, the DNA is TGCAGTGCTAGAGGGGGGTTAGGGGGAAATCAGCCCCAGCATTTT.

The V and J genes are TRBV7-8 and TRBJ2-7; no reliable D call. The V end was cut by 0 bases, the J end by 5 bases, with 5 bases between. The germline gives CDR1 SGHVS, CDR2 FQNEAQ. This CDR3 is 12 amino acids long. CDR3 DNA sequence: TGTGCCAGCAGCTTAGCTAGGCACGAGCAGTACTTC. Translation gives CASSLARHEQYF.

The V and J genes are TRBV20-1 and TRBJ1-1, with D possibly TRBD1 on 6 matching bases. The V end lost 6 bases, the J end lost 3 bases, and 23 bases lay between the germline ends. The CDR3 covers 16 residues. CDR1 and CDR2 from the germline V gene are DFQATT and SNEGSKA (reference sequence). This CDR3 is CSARTAGAAQDTEAFF. The CDR3 region has the DNA TGCAGTGCCCGAACGGCAGGGGCCGCGCAGGACACTGAAGCTTTCTTT.

This rearrangement joins TRBV6-4 to TRBJ2-3, with TRBD2 matching 8 bases. This CDR3 is 15 amino acids long. Looked up from germline, CDR1 is MRHNA and CDR2 is SNTAGT. The J segment lost 2 bases and the V segment lost 4 bases, leaving 5 bases of the junction unmatched. Here the CDR3 reads CASSVTSGSTDTQYF. The CDR3 DNA is TGTGCCAGCAGTGTCACTAGCGGTTCCACAGATACGCAGTATTTT.

This clonotype is judged medium-sized (0.01 to 0.1%). The chain is built from TRBV4-1 and TRBJ2-5, with TRBD1 matching 8 bases. The trim removed 4 bases at V and 5 bases at J, leaving 3 bases unmatched. This CDR3 is built from 13 residues. Looked up from germline, CDR1 is MGHRA and CDR2 is YSYEKL. CDR3 in amino acids: CASSRNRGETQYF. CDR3 in DNA: TGCGCCAGCAGCCGGAACAGGGGGGAGACCCAGTACTTC.

This clonotype turned up a few times. This sequence joins TRBV10-3 and TRBJ1-5; 9 bases line up with TRBD1. The CDR3 is 14 amino acids. CDR1 is ENHRY, CDR2 SYGVKD, per germline. Losses at the gene ends were 6 bases for V and 7 bases for J; bases not matched to a gene: 7. The CDR3 DNA reads as TGTGCCATCAGCGGGGGACAGGGCTACCAGCCCCAGCATTTT. It codes for CAISGGQGYQPQHF.

V usage is TRBV6-4 and J usage is TRBJ1-5, with D possibly TRBD1 on 6 matching bases. V was clipped by 0 bases and J by 4 bases, with 16 bases between them. The CDR3 has 17 amino acids. Germline V gene sequence: CDR1 MRHNA, CDR2 SNTAGT. The CDR3 coding sequence is TGTGCCAGCAGTGACTCGGTACTCAGGGGCCCTAATCAGCCCCAGCATTTT. It translates to CASSDSVLRGPNQPQHF.

This clonotype was found once. V gene TRBV5-4 combines with J gene TRBJ1-1; 10 bases line up with TRBD1. V lost 0 bases to trimming and J lost 3 bases; unmatched junction nucleotides: 5. The CDR3 runs to 16 residues. Germline V gene data show CDR1 as SGHNT and CDR2 as YYREEE (reference sequence). Here the CDR3 reads CASSLEGQGYDTEAFF. In nucleotides, the CDR3 is TGTGCCAGCAGCTTGGAGGGACAGGGGTATGACACTGAAGCTTTCTTT.

This clonotype was seen once. The chain combines TRBV7-2 with TRBJ1-5; D uncertain. V dropped 0 bases and J dropped 6 bases, with 9 bases sitting between them. The germline V gene encodes CDR1 SGHTA and CDR2 FQGNSA. The CDR3 is 14 residues long. The CDR3: CASSLAGEGQPQHF. DNA for the CDR3: TGTGCCAGCAGCTTAGCTGGGGAGGGTCAGCCCCAGCATTTT.

This clonotype has only a few counts. V gene TRBV24-1 combines with J gene TRBJ2-3, with 8 nucleotides matching TRBD2. CDR1 is KGHDR, CDR2 SFDVKD, per germline. V shed 10 bases, J shed 1 base, and the junction held 3 bases outside the gene matches. The CDR3 is 13 residues long. DNA for the CDR3: TGTGCCACTAAGACTAGCGGCACAGATACGCAGTATTTT. This translates into CATKTSGTDTQYF.

The V and J genes are TRBV30 and TRBJ2-7; D is possibly TRBD1 or TRBD2 (5 bases each). The germline V and J ends were trimmed by 5 bases and 7 bases, with 12 bases remaining between them. The CDR3 runs to 11 residues. In germline, CDR1 is GTSNPN, CDR2 SVGIG (reference sequence). The CDR3 bases are TGTGCCTGGGGTCGGGGCAGAGAGCAGTACTTC. This sequence encodes CAWGRGREQYF.

The chain recombines TRBV7-2 with TRBJ1-5; D remains ambiguous. The CDR3 contains 15 residues. Germline loops: CDR1 SGHTA, CDR2 FQGNSA. Trimming cost V 0 bases and J 0 bases, with 6 bases left between them. CDR3 nucleotide sequence: TGTGCCAGCAGCTTAGCGCTTACTAGCAATCAGCCCCAGCATTTT. This sequence encodes CASSLALTSNQPQHF.

This sequence joins TRBV19 and TRBJ2-2; 9 bases agree with TRBD1. The germline gives CDR1 LNHDA, CDR2 SQIVND (reference sequence). The V gene end was trimmed by 5 bases and the J gene end by 3 bases; junction bases not matched to a gene: 7. The CDR3 is made up of 16 amino acids. This chain's CDR3 is CASSSSGTGHTGELFF. CDR3 nucleotides: TGTGCCAGTAGTTCGTCCGGGACAGGGCACACCGGGGAGCTGTTTTTT.

This clonotype was recorded a few times. The V call is TRBV7-2, the J call TRBJ2-3; possibly TRBD2 for D (5 bases). Trimming left V 5 bases short and J 4 bases short, with 13 bases between. This CDR3 comprises 14 residues. Germline V gene lookup returns CDR1 SGHTA and CDR2 FQGNSA. CDR3 in amino acids: CASSPKAESDTQYF. The CDR3 nucleotides read TGTGCCAGCAGCCCCAAAGCGGAATCAGATACGCAGTATTTT. Looking up the rest from reference TRBV7-2 and TRBJ2-3 gives the full variable domain: GAGVSQSPSNKVTEKGKDVELRCDPISGHTALYWYRQSLGQGLEFLIYFQGNSAPDKSGLPSDRFSAERTGGSVSTLTIQRTQQEDSAVYLCASSPKAESDTQYFGPGTRLTVL.

J is TRBJ2-1 and V is TRBV9, with D possibly being TRBD2 (5 bases). Germline V gives CDR1 SGDLS, CDR2 YYNGEE. Trimming took 1 base from V and 1 from J, leaving 9 bases between them. This CDR3 region has 15 residues. This chain's CDR3 is CASSVSGDSYNEQFF. The CDR3 coding sequence is TGTGCCAGCAGCGTAAGCGGCGATTCCTACAATGAGCAGTTCTTC.

The V gene is TRBV6-1, the J gene TRBJ1-4, with D hard to call. The ends were cut back, 6 bases at V and 0 bases at J, with 8 bases in the middle. Germline CDR1 is MNHNS and CDR2 is SASEGT. The CDR3 has 14 amino acids. The CDR3, as DNA: TGTGCCAGCAGGGACTTCGCAACTAATGAAAAACTGTTTTTT. Translating it yields CASRDFATNEKLFF.

V usage is TRBV10-3 and J usage is TRBJ2-1; 7 bases map to TRBD2. The CDR3 totals 13 residues. After removal of 6 bases from V and 4 bases from J, the junction contained 3 bases not matched to a gene. CDR1 and CDR2 (germline): ENHRY, SYGVKD. CDR3 protein: CAISSSGYNEQFF. DNA of the CDR3: TGTGCCATCAGCTCTAGCGGATACAATGAGCAGTTCTTC.

The rearrangement joins TRBV21-1 to TRBJ1-5; TRBD1, the D gene given by the table, was not confirmed from the DNA. TRBV21-1 is flagged as a pseudogene. This CDR3 spans 16 amino acids. The DNA of the CDR3 is TGTGCCAGCAGCAGAGGGACAGGGGGAAGCAATCAGCCCCAGCATTTT. It translates to CASSRGTGGSNQPQHF.

The rearrangement joins TRBV6-1 to TRBJ1-1; D gene ambiguous. Germline V gene lookup returns CDR1 MNHNS and CDR2 SASEGT. V gave up 5 bases and J gave up 1 base, with 8 bases separating them. The CDR3 is made up of 13 amino acids. This CDR3 is CASSPVGNTEAFF. For the CDR3, the DNA is TGTGCCAGCAGTCCCGTGGGGAACACTGAAGCTTTCTTT.

The chain couples TRBV6-2 or TRBV6-3 to TRBJ1-1, with a weak D call TRBD1 (6 bases). The CDR3 totals 13 residues. Germline CDR1 and CDR2: MNHEY and SVGEGT. V dropped 10 bases and J dropped 3 bases, with 15 bases sitting between them. CDR3 protein: CATNKGGYTEAFF. The CDR3 DNA reads TGTGCCACCAACAAGGGGGGCTACACTGAAGCTTTCTTT.

This clonotype was counted a few times. The rearrangement uses TRBV20-1 and TRBJ2-4; 7 bases fit TRBD2. CDR3 length: 15 residues. Germline V lookup: CDR1 DFQATT, CDR2 SNEGSKA (reference sequence). With V trimmed by 6 bases and J by 0 bases, 8 bases remained unmatched. CDR3 sequence: CSAPAGKLAKNIQYF. CDR3 DNA sequence: TGCAGTGCCCCAGCGGGGAAGCTAGCCAAAAACATTCAGTACTTC.

This clonotype was detected a few times. The J gene is TRBJ1-5, the V gene TRBV21-1. TRBV21-1 is shown as a pseudogene. CDR3 length: 21 residues. CDR3 coding DNA: TGTGCCAGCAGCAAAGATGTGGGGATAGGACTGCGATTCTATAGCAATCAGCCCCAGCATTTT. Translating it yields CASSKDVGIGLRFYSNQPQHF.